These T cell receptor beta chains were read from a single sample in a study of shared clonotypes between healthy human individuals. TCRdb keeps only in-frame clones here, not all; method: immunoSEQ multiplex PCR. The table has under 600,000 clones, about 97% seen once; the top ten hold around 0.058%. Sequencing was done on a sample of naive CD4+ T cells sorted from blood. These receptors came from a woman in her thirties in good health. CDR3s leave out the opening cysteine and the closing phenylalanine or tryptophan. Each record gives: V gene, J gene, CDR3 protein.

>TRBV2|TRBJ2-1
ASRATSGRYNEQF
>TRBV5-4|TRBJ1-2
ASSLASSYGYT
>TRBV28|TRBJ2-7
ASSQSGSEQY
>TRBV7-9|TRBJ1-5
ASSPGGSNQPQH
>TRBV5-5|TRBJ2-7
ASSLEAGGPREQY
>TRBV28|TRBJ2-1
ASSLGRLAGGEQF
>TRBV11-2|TRBJ2-1
ASSSLRTLGQF
>TRBV28|TRBJ2-7
ASSDSQGRFLEQY
>TRBV6-5|TRBJ2-7
ASRTRGQWAYEQC
>TRBV7-9|TRBJ2-1
ASSLHRGTSGISYNEQF
>TRBV25-1|TRBJ2-1
ASKLAGGPGNEQF
>TRBV18|TRBJ1-2
ASSPRGEPMSAYGYT
>TRBV30|TRBJ1-3
AWSVRRSSGNTIY
>TRBV6-5|TRBJ1-2
ASGQGAGYT
>TRBV27|TRBJ2-3
ASSVMPYSTDTQY
>TRBV7-9|TRBJ2-2
ASSLVPTGELF
>TRBV27|TRBJ1-2
ASSSYRIGDGYT
>TRBV16|TRBJ1-5
ASSPRDRGTLWEPQH
>TRBV5-1|TRBJ1-4
ASSLTNTEEKLF
>TRBV9|TRBJ2-2
ASSVVGGFTGELF
>TRBV10-1|TRBJ2-1
ASSVAGSYNEQF
>TRBV11-2|TRBJ1-2
ASTLGTGYNYGYT
>TRBV19|TRBJ1-1
ASSIEGNTEAF
>TRBV5-1|TRBJ2-5
ASSIIGQGFEETQY
>TRBV19|TRBJ1-4
ASSMDVYEKLF
>TRBV9|TRBJ2-2
ASSVLGQQNTGELF
>TRBV5-1|TRBJ2-5
ASSSGQGETQY
>TRBV11-2|TRBJ1-6
ASSLENSQNSPLH
>TRBV9|TRBJ2-5
ASSVAGRLFQETQY
>TRBV9|TRBJ2-1
ASSRRTSGANEQF
>TRBV10-3|TRBJ1-4
AISGGPQGYEKLF
>TRBV6-6|TRBJ2-1
ASRTQGSYNEQF